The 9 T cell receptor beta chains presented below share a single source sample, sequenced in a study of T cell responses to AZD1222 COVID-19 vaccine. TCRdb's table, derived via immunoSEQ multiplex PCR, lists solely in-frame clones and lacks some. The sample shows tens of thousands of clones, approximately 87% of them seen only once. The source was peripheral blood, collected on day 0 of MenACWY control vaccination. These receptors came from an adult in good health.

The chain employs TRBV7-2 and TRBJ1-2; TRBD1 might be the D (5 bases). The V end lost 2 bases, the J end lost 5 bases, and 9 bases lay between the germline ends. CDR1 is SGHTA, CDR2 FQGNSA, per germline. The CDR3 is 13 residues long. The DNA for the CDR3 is TGTGCCAGCAGCTTATTTCAGGGATATGGCTACACCTTC. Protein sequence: CASSLFQGYGYTF.

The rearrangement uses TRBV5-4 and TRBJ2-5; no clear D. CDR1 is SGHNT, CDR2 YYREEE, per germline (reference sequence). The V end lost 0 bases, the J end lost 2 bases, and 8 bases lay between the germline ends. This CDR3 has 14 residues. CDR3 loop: CASSLGSRQETQYF. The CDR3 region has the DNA TGTGCCAGCAGCTTGGGGTCCAGGCAAGAGACCCAGTACTTC.

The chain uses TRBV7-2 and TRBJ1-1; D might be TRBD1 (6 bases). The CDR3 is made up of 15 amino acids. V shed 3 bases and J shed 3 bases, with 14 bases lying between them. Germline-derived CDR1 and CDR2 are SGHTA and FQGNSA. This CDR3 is CASSFAARGDTEAFF. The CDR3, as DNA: TGTGCCAGCAGCTTCGCGGCCAGGGGTGACACTGAAGCTTTCTTT.

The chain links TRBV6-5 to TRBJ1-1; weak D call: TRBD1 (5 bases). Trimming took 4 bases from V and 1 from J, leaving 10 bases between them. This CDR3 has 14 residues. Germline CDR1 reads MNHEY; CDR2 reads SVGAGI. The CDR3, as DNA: TGTGCCAGCAGTTGGCTGGGGGGGAACACTGAAGCTTTCTTT. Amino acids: CASSWLGGNTEAFF.

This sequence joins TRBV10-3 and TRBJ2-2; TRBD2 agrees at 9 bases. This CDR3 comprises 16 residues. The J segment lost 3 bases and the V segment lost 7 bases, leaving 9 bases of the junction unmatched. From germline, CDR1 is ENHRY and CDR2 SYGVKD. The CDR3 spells CAINLREGLDTGELFF. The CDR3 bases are TGTGCCATCAACTTGCGGGAGGGCCTAGACACCGGGGAGCTGTTTTTT.

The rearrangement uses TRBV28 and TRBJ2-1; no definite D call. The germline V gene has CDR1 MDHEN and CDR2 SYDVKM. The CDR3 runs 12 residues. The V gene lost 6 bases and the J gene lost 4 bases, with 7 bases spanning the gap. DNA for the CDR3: TGTGCCAGCAGCCCTAGATACAATGAGCAGTTCTTC. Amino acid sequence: CASSPRYNEQFF.

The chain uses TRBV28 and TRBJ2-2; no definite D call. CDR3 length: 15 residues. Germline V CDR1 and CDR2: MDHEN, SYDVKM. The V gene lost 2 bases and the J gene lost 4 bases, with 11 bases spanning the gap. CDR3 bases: TGTGCCAGCAGTTTAACTGGGCGCGGCACCGGGGAGCTGTTTTTT. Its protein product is CASSLTGRGTGELFF.

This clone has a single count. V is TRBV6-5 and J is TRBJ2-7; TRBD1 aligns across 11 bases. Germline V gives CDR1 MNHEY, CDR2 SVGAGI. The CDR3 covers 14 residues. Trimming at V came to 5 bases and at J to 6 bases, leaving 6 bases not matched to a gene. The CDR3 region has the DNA TGTGCCAGCAGTAAGTCCGGGACAGGGGGCGAGCAGTACTTC. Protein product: CASSKSGTGGEQYF.

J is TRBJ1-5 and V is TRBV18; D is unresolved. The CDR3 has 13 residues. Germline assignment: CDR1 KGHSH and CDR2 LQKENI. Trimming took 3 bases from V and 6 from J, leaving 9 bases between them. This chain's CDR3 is CASSPSPSQPQHF. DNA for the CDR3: TGTGCCAGCTCACCCTCCCCTTCTCAGCCCCAGCATTTT.